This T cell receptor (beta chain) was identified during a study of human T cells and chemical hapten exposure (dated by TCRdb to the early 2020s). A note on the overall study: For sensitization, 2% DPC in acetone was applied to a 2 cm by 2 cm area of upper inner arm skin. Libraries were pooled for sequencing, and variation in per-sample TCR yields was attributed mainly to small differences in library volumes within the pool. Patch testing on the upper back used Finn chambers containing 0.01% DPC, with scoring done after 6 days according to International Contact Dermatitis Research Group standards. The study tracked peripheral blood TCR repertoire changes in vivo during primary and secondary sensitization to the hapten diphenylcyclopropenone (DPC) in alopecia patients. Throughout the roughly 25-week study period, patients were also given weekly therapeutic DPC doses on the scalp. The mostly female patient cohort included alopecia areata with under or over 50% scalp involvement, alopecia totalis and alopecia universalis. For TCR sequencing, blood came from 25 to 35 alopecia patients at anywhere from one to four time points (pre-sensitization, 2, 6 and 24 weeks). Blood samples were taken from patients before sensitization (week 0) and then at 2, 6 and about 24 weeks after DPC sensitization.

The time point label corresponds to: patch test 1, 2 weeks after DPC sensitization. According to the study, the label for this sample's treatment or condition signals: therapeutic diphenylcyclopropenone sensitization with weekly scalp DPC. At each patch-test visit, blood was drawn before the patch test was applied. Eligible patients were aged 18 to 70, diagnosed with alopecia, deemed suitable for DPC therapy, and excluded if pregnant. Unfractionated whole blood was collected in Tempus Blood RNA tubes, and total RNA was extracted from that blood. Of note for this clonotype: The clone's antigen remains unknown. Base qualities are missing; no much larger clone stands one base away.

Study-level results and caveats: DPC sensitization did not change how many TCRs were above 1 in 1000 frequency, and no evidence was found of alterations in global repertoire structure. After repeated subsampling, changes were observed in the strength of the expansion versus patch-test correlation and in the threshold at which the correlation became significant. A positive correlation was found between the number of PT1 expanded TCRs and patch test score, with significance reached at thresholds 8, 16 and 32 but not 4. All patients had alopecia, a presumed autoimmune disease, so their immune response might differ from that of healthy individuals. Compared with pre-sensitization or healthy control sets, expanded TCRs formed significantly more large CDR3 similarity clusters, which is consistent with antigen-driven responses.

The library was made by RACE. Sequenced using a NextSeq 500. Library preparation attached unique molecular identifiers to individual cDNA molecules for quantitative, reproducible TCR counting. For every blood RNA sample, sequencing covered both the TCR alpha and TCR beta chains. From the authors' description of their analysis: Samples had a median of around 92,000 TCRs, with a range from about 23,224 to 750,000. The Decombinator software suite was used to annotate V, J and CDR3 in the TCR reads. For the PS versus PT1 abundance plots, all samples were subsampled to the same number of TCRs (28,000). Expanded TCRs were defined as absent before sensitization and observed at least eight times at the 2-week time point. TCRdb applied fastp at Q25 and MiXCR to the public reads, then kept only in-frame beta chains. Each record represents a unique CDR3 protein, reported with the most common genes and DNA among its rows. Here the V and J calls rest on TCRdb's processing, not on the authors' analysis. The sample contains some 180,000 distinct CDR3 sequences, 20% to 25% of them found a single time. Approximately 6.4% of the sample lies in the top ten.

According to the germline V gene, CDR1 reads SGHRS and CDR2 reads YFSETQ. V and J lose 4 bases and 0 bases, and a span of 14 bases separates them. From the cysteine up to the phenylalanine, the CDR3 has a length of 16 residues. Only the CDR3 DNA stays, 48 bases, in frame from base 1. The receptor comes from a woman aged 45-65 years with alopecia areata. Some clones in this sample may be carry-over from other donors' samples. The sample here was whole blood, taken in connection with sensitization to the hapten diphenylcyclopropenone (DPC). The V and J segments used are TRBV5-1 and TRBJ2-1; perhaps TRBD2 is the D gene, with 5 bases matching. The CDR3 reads CASSPIGLSSYNEQFF. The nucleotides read TGCGCCAGCAGCCCCATCGGACTCTCCTCCTACAATGAGCAGTTCTTC.